These 3 T cell receptor beta chains were sequenced from one sample in a study of blood T cell repertoires in COVID-19. The data were produced by immunoSEQ multiplex PCR, yet TCRdb's version contains in-frame clones alone and is incomplete. This table holds about 140,000 clones, 65% to 85% found once. The sequencing input was peripheral blood. The receptors originated from a woman aged 55-70 years with acute or convalescent COVID-19.

The chain has TRBV6-5 and TRBJ1-5; D ambiguous. The CDR3 has 14 residues. The germline V gene encodes CDR1 MNHEY and CDR2 SVGAGI. Trimming stripped 6 bases from V and 0 bases from J, with 9 bases between. CDR3 loop: CASSLRYSNQPQHF. The CDR3 bases are TGTGCCAGCAGCTTGAGGTATAGCAATCAGCCCCAGCATTTT.

This clone was seen once. The chain couples TRBV24-1 to TRBJ2-1; 14 bases agree with TRBD2. Germline loops: CDR1 KGHDR, CDR2 SFDVKD. The length of the CDR3 is 17 residues. Unmatched junction bases numbered 9, after V lost 2 bases and J lost 10 bases. The CDR3 loop is CATSDSRLAGGGTEQFF. Written as DNA, the CDR3 is TGTGCCACCAGTGATTCGAGACTAGCGGGAGGGGGTACGGAGCAGTTCTTC.

The chain carries TRBV5-4 and TRBJ2-3; D might be TRBD1 (6 bases). V lost 0 bases and J lost 7, with 12 bases in between. The CDR3 is 14 residues long. Germline CDR1 is SGHNT and CDR2 is YYREEE (reference sequence). The CDR3 DNA sequence: TGTGCCAGCAGCTTGGGGCAGGGGTTGAATACGCAGTATTTT. It yields the protein CASSLGQGLNTQYF.